Below are 18 T cell receptor beta chains sequenced from a single sample in a study of T cells in Graves' hyperthyroidism and ophthalmopathy. Amplification targeted TCR beta CDR3 regions from RNA transcripts. Researchers ran a first-round RT-PCR on the TCR CDR3 using the HTBI primer set. A single record per CDR3 protein comes from TCRdb applying MiXCR to the multiplex PCR reads. The repertoire holds about 420,000 distinct CDR3 sequences, with about a sixth as singletons. Specimen: blood. All receptors derive from a woman younger than 35 with Graves' hyperthyroidism.

This clonotype was observed at least ten times. The chain employs TRBV12-3 or TRBV12-4 and TRBJ2-7; 8 bases are a match to TRBD1. The trim removed 5 bases at V and 7 bases at J, leaving 7 bases unmatched. The CDR3 covers 13 residues. In DNA, the CDR3 is TGTGCCAGCAGTCGACAGGGGTTTGTTGAGCAGTACTTC. It is translated as CASSRQGFVEQYF.

This clonotype was found many times. This chain connects TRBV20-1 to TRBJ2-7; D could derive from TRBD1 or TRBD2 (5 bases each). The CDR3 sequence is 13 residues long. The germline V and J ends were trimmed by 2 bases and 4 bases, with 12 bases remaining between them. Germline loops: CDR1 DFQATT, CDR2 SNEGSKA (reference sequence). CDR3 protein: CSARMGEWYEQYF. CDR3 nucleotide sequence: TGCAGTGCTAGAATGGGGGAGTGGTACGAGCAGTACTTC.

This clonotype was recorded at least ten times. The chain has TRBV5-6 and TRBJ2-7, with 8 positions matching TRBD1. Germline V gene lookup returns CDR1 SGHDT and CDR2 YYEEEE. The CDR3 spans 14 residues. Unmatched junction bases numbered 6, after V lost 5 bases and J lost 2 bases. CDR3: CASRRTGKTYEQYF. Written as DNA, the CDR3 is TGTGCCAGCAGGAGGACAGGGAAGACCTACGAGCAGTACTTC.

The sample holds many counts of this clonotype. This rearrangement joins TRBV6-5 to TRBJ2-7, with a weak D call TRBD1 (6 bases). CDR3 length: 13 residues. Trimming took off 2 bases at V and 4 bases at J, with 9 bases between the two ends. Germline CDR1 and CDR2: MNHEY and SVGAGI. CDR3 amino acids: CASSYQQGYEQYF. The DNA for the CDR3 is TGTGCCAGCAGTTACCAACAGGGTTACGAGCAGTACTTC.

This clonotype appeared many times. The rearrangement joins TRBV3-1 to TRBJ1-4, with a weak D call TRBD1 (6 bases). V was trimmed by 4 bases and J by 8 bases, leaving 14 bases between them. The CDR3 sequence is 14 residues long. The germline gives CDR1 LGHDT, CDR2 YNNKEL (reference sequence). DNA of the CDR3: TGTGCCAGCAGCCGCAGGGGAATTCGGGAAAAACTGTTTTTT. This encodes CASSRRGIREKLFF.

This clonotype was detected a few times. The J gene is TRBJ2-7, the V gene TRBV25-1; 10 nucleotides align to TRBD1. V trimming: 6 bases; J trimming: 2 bases; junction bases outside the gene matches: 7. CDR1 is MGHDK and CDR2 is SYGVNS in the germline V gene. The CDR3 sequence is 15 residues long. This CDR3 is CASSRTGGRTYEQYF. The CDR3, as DNA: TGTGCCAGCAGCAGGACAGGGGGGCGGACCTACGAGCAGTACTTC.

This clonotype was observed many times. The J gene is TRBJ1-1, the V gene TRBV3-1; D is perhaps TRBD1 (5 bases). V was cut by 4 bases and J by 8 bases, with 20 bases left in between. The CDR3 extends over 15 amino acids. Per germline, CDR1 LGHDT and CDR2 YNNKEL (reference sequence). This CDR3 is CASSLRRGARTEAFF. The CDR3 bases are TGTGCCAGCAGCCTCCGTAGGGGCGCGAGGACCGAAGCTTTCTTT.

The chain joins TRBV19 to TRBJ2-7, with D tentatively TRBD2 (5 bases). Germline lookup yields CDR1 LNHDA and CDR2 SQIVND (reference sequence). Trimming cost V 3 bases and J 1 base, with 13 bases left between them. The CDR3 totals 15 residues. CDR3 DNA: TGTGCCAGTAGTATTTCGGGATCACCTTCCTACGAGCAGTACTTC. It encodes CASSISGSPSYEQYF. Full variable domain (remainder filled in from reference TRBV19 and TRBJ2-7): DGGITQSPKYLFRKEGQNVTLSCEQNLNHDAMYWYRQDPGQGLRLIYYSQIVNDFQKGDIAEGYSVSREKKESFPLTVTSAQKNPTAFYLCASSISGSPSYEQYFGPGTRLTVT.

There are many counts of this clonotype. The CDR3 DNA reads TGTGCCAGCAGTTACCAGCCGCTCTCCACAGATACGCAGTATTTT. Translation gives CASSYQPLSTDTQYF. The chain is built from TRBV6-2 or TRBV6-3 and TRBJ2-3; D gene ambiguous. V dropped 2 bases and J dropped 2 bases, with 11 bases sitting between them. This CDR3 is 15 amino acids long. Germline V gene sequence: CDR1 MNHEY, CDR2 SVGEGT.

This clonotype was seen many times. The CDR3 sequence is CASSLALAEGAYEQYF. CDR3 coding DNA: TGTGCCAGCAGCTTAGCCCTAGCGGAGGGGGCCTACGAGCAGTACTTC. This chain connects TRBV7-8 to TRBJ2-7; tentatively, D is TRBD2 (7 bases). CDR1 and CDR2 (germline): SGHVS, FQNEAQ. V was pared by 0 bases and J by 2 bases, with 14 bases between. The CDR3 covers 16 residues.

This clonotype has ten or more counts. This sequence joins TRBV6-2 or TRBV6-3 and TRBJ2-3; TRBD2 agrees at 9 bases. In germline, CDR1 is MNHEY, CDR2 SVGEGT. CDR3 length: 15 amino acids. Trimming cost V 4 bases and J 2 bases; bases outside gene matches: 4. The CDR3 sequence is CASSLASGNTDTQYF. CDR3 nucleotide sequence: TGTGCCAGCAGTTTGGCTAGCGGGAACACAGATACGCAGTATTTT.

This clonotype was observed at least ten times. This rearrangement joins TRBV6-1 to TRBJ1-1; D is unresolved. The CDR3 contains 15 residues. Trimming cost V 5 bases and J 1 base, with 14 bases left between them. The germline CDR1 and CDR2 sequences are MNHNS and SASEGT. CDR3 amino acids: CASSPFGRKNTEAFF. Written as DNA, the CDR3 is TGTGCCAGCAGTCCCTTCGGGAGAAAGAACACTGAAGCTTTCTTT.

This clonotype was found many times. The V and J genes are TRBV10-3 and TRBJ2-5; TRBD2 matches 8 bases. The CDR3 is 14 amino acids. Germline V gene sequence: CDR1 ENHRY, CDR2 SYGVKD. V lost 6 bases and J lost 5; bases outside the gene matches: 8. The CDR3 sequence: CAISHGTSMETQYF. In nucleotides, the CDR3 is TGTGCCATCAGCCACGGGACTAGTATGGAGACCCAGTACTTC.

This clonotype occurred a few times. The V gene is TRBV4-3, the J gene TRBJ2-2; 7 bases line up with TRBD1. In germline, CDR1 is LGHNA, CDR2 YSLEER. The CDR3 is 16 residues long. Germline trimming cut 4 bases from V and 6 bases from J; bases unmatched to any gene: 11. The CDR3 is CASSLQQGKGAGELFF. CDR3 sequence (DNA): TGCGCCAGCAGCCTCCAACAGGGGAAAGGTGCCGGGGAGCTGTTTTTT.

At least ten counts were recorded for this clonotype. V and J are TRBV7-9 and TRBJ2-5; 10 positions agree with TRBD1. CDR3 length: 14 residues. CDR1 is SEHNR, CDR2 FQNEAQ, per germline (reference sequence). V was pared by 4 bases and J by 5 bases, with 4 bases of the junction left unmatched. The CDR3 region is CASSWTGGQETQYF. The CDR3 region has the DNA TGTGCCAGCAGCTGGACAGGGGGACAGGAGACCCAGTACTTC.

Details on this clonotype: With a much larger clone just one base away, this may be a read error. This sequence joins TRBV11-3 and TRBJ2-1; the D is unclear. CDR3 length equals 11 residues. From germline, CDR1 is SGHNT and CDR2 YENEEA. V lost 4 bases to trimming and J lost 10 bases, with 8 bases between them. Here the CDR3 DNA reads TGTGCCAGCAGCTCTACCCTAGAGCAGTTCTTC. Its translation is CASSSTLEQFF.

This clonotype was counted many times. The CDR3 here is CASSLDRLVWAWETQYF. The CDR3 DNA reads TGTGCCAGCAGCTTAGACCGGCTTGTTTGGGCGTGGGAGACCCAGTACTTC. The chain employs TRBV7-8 and TRBJ2-5; no clear D gene. Germline CDR1 and CDR2: SGHVS and FQNEAQ. V lost 1 base to trimming and J lost 5 bases, with 20 bases between them. This CDR3 has 17 residues.

This chain uses TRBV6-1 with TRBJ2-7; 9 bases are shared with TRBD2. Per the germline V gene, CDR1 is MNHNS and CDR2 is SASEGT. J was trimmed by 5 bases and V by 6 bases; bases with no gene match: 5. This CDR3 comprises 13 residues. CDR3 sequence: CASRREGLDEQYV. As DNA, the CDR3 is TGTGCCAGCAGGCGGGAGGGCCTTGACGAGCAGTACGTC.